The 21 T cell receptor beta chains listed next were all sequenced from one sample in a study of T cell responses to AZD1222 COVID-19 vaccine. Measured with immunoSEQ multiplex PCR; TCRdb has only the in-frame clones, and not every one. The profile shows over 15,000 clones, 88% of them singletons. Sample: peripheral blood, taken 28 days after the second AZD1222 dose. These receptors were taken from an adult who received the AZD1222 COVID-19 vaccine.

The rearrangement links TRBV11-2 to TRBJ2-5, with 8 bases identical to TRBD2. This CDR3 is built from 17 residues. The germline CDR1 and CDR2 sequences are SGHAT and FQNNGV. Trimming at V came to 10 bases and at J to 5 bases, leaving 21 bases not matched to a gene. CDR3 protein: CATTRRPAGDVLETQYF. CDR3 in DNA: TGTGCCACCACGCGTCGCCCAGCGGGGGACGTCCTGGAGACCCAGTACTTC.

The chain couples TRBV11-2 to TRBJ2-7, with D possibly TRBD1 on 7 matching bases. V was cut by 5 bases and J by 5 bases, with 16 bases left in between. Germline-derived CDR1 and CDR2 are SGHAT and FQNNGV. This CDR3 has 14 amino acids. The CDR3 sequence: CASSRGTVGDEQYF. CDR3 DNA: TGTGCCAGCAGCCGCGGGACAGTAGGCGACGAGCAGTACTTC.

This chain connects TRBV7-8 to TRBJ2-7; the D gene could be TRBD1 or TRBD2 (5 bases each). The V gene's germline CDR1 is SGHVS and CDR2 FQNEAQ. There are 14 residues in the CDR3. Trimming cost V 6 bases and J 7 bases, with 19 bases left between them. The CDR3: CASSSSGTAEEQYF. The CDR3 coding sequence is TGTGCCAGCAGTTCTTCCGGGACCGCTGAAGAGCAGTACTTC.

The rearrangement links TRBV6-5 to TRBJ2-6; D perhaps matches TRBD2 (5 bases). The length of the CDR3 is 15 residues. In germline, CDR1 is MNHEY, CDR2 SVGAGI. The V end lost 6 bases, the J end lost 4 bases, and 13 bases lay between the germline ends. Here the CDR3 DNA reads TGTGCCAGCAGATCAGGCGGGTCCGGGGCCAACGTCCTGACTTTC. It translates to CASRSGGSGANVLTF.

J is TRBJ1-6 and V is TRBV9; D unclear. Per germline, CDR1 SGDLS and CDR2 YYNGEE. V was trimmed by 0 bases and J by 11 bases, leaving 9 bases between them. CDR3 length: 13 amino acids. This chain's CDR3 is CASSVALQAPLHF. The CDR3 DNA is TGTGCCAGCAGCGTAGCTTTGCAGGCACCCCTCCACTTT.

A single count supports this clone. The chain carries TRBV3-1 (or the pseudogene TRBV3-2) and TRBJ2-3; the D gene is possibly TRBD2 (6 bases). V lost 0 bases, J lost 0 bases, and 13 bases lay in between. Per germline, CDR1 LGHDT and CDR2 YNNKEL (reference sequence). The CDR3 runs 17 residues. This CDR3 reads CASSQDRPSGSTDTQYF. The CDR3 nucleotides read TGTGCCAGCAGCCAAGATAGGCCAAGCGGGAGCACAGATACGCAGTATTTT.

The V call is TRBV28, the J call TRBJ2-7; 9 bases are shared with TRBD1. This CDR3 comprises 15 residues. The V segment lost 2 bases and the J segment 2 bases; nucleotides outside the gene matches: 4. Germline V gene lookup returns CDR1 MDHEN and CDR2 SYDVKM. The CDR3 is CASSLMTGGPYEQYF. CDR3 nucleotide sequence: TGTGCCAGCAGTTTAATGACAGGGGGTCCCTACGAGCAGTACTTC. Based on the CDR3 plus reference TRBV28 and TRBJ2-7, the full variable domain is DVKVTQSSRYLVKRTGEKVFLECVQDMDHENMFWYRQDPGLGLRLIYFSYDVKMKEKGDIPEGYSVSREKKERFSLILESASTNQTSMYLCASSLMTGGPYEQYFGPGTRLTVT.

The chain carries TRBV5-4 and TRBJ1-1; tentatively, D is TRBD1 (5 bases). CDR3 size: 15 residues. V gave up 2 bases and J gave up 1 base, with 12 bases separating them. The V gene's germline CDR1 is SGHNT and CDR2 YYREEE (reference sequence). DNA of the CDR3: TGTGCCAGCAGCTTAGGACGGGGCGGGAACACTGAAGCTTTCTTT. Translated: CASSLGRGGNTEAFF.

The V call is TRBV29-1, the J call TRBJ1-1; D gene uncertain. Germline V lookup: CDR1 SQVTM, CDR2 ANQGSEA. The V end was cut by 8 bases, the J end by 0 bases, with 16 bases between. The CDR3 contains 14 residues. The CDR3 DNA follows: TGCAGCTCAGCTCGTGGGCCCATGAACACTGAAGCTTTCTTT. Translation gives CSSARGPMNTEAFF.

This clone was seen more than once but under ten times. The chain is built from TRBV18 and TRBJ2-7; D may match TRBD1 or TRBD2 (7 bases each). V was cut by 3 bases and J by 2 bases, with 14 bases left in between. Germline-derived CDR1 and CDR2 are KGHSH and LQKENI. The CDR3 covers 15 residues. The CDR3 DNA sequence: TGTGCCAGCTCACCGTCAGGGGGGGGGACCTACGAGCAGTACTTC. This codes for CASSPSGGGTYEQYF.

This chain connects TRBV7-5 to TRBJ1-4. TRBV7-5 is termed a pseudogene. The CDR3 totals 17 residues. For the CDR3, the DNA is TGTGCCAGAAGCGCCCGAAAAACAAGGGAAACTAATGAAAAACTGTTTTTT. Its translation is CARSARKTRETNEKLFF.

The gene calls are TRBV29-1 and TRBJ2-7; 10 nucleotides line up with TRBD1. CDR1 is SQVTM and CDR2 is ANQGSEA in the germline V gene. The CDR3 is 14 residues long. V was clipped by 3 bases and J by 2 bases; unmatched bases: 4. The CDR3 DNA follows: TGCAGCGTTGATAAAGGACAGGGGGCCTACGAGCAGTACTTC. The encoded protein is CSVDKGQGAYEQYF.

The chain couples TRBV7-8 to TRBJ2-6, with TRBD1 matching over 12 bases. Germline CDR1 SGHVS, CDR2 FQNEAQ. V was clipped by 5 bases and J by 4 bases; unmatched bases: 9. CDR3 size: 18 residues. The CDR3 nucleotides read TGTGCCAGCAGCGCGGGACAGGGGGCTCCCGCGGGGGCCAACGTCCTGACTTTC. This sequence encodes CASSAGQGAPAGANVLTF.

This chain joins TRBV19 and TRBJ1-3; D gene unclear. The CDR3 has 13 residues. Trimming removed 8 bases at V and 0 bases at J, with 8 bases between. Germline V lookup: CDR1 LNHDA, CDR2 SQIVND (reference sequence). The CDR3 loop reads CASQYSSGNTIYF. DNA of the CDR3: TGTGCCAGTCAGTATTCCTCTGGAAACACCATATATTTT.

J is TRBJ1-2 and V is TRBV7-2; maybe TRBD1 (6 bases). This CDR3 spans 15 amino acids. The V end was cut by 1 base, the J end by 1 base, with 10 bases between. Germline V lookup: CDR1 SGHTA, CDR2 FQGNSA. CDR3 amino acids: CASSLGGGGNYGYTF. In DNA, the CDR3 is TGTGCCAGCAGCTTAGGGGGGGGCGGTAACTATGGCTACACCTTC.

The chain has TRBV3-1 (or the pseudogene TRBV3-2) and TRBJ1-2; D call uncertain. CDR1 is LGHDT and CDR2 is YNNKEL in the germline V gene (reference sequence). The CDR3 sequence is 11 residues long. With 4 bases removed from V and 6 bases from J, the gap between germline ends came to 6 bases. In nucleotides, the CDR3 is TGTGCCAGCAGCCTAGGTCATGGCTACACCTTC. Translating it yields CASSLGHGYTF.

The chain uses TRBV6-5 and TRBJ2-3, with TRBD2 matching 10 bases. The germline gives CDR1 MNHEY, CDR2 SVGAGI. V shed 0 bases, J shed 6 bases, and the junction held 6 bases outside the gene matches. CDR3 length: 16 residues. DNA of the CDR3: TGTGCCAGCAGTTACTCTCTAGCGGGGGCTCGGGATACGCAGTATTTT. Residues: CASSYSLAGARDTQYF.

J is TRBJ1-5 and V is TRBV2, with a tentative D call TRBD1 (5 bases). Germline loops: CDR1 SNHLY, CDR2 FYNNEI. Trimming took off 5 bases at V and 7 bases at J, with 15 bases between the two ends. The CDR3 extends over 14 amino acids. The CDR3 loop reads CASSPGTTGQPQHF. CDR3 nucleotide sequence: TGTGCCAGCAGTCCCGGGACTACGGGGCAGCCCCAGCATTTT.

V gene TRBV12-5 combines with J gene TRBJ2-2; D is possibly TRBD1 (5 bases). With 7 bases removed from V and 2 bases from J, the gap between germline ends came to 11 bases. The length of the CDR3 is 14 residues. The germline gives CDR1 LGHNT, CDR2 FRNRAP. The CDR3: CASALQGNTGELFF. Written as DNA, the CDR3 is TGTGCTAGTGCCCTCCAGGGAAACACCGGGGAGCTGTTTTTT.

The chain couples TRBV28 to TRBJ1-4, with D tentatively TRBD1 (5 bases). Trimming removed 5 bases at V and 8 bases at J, with 18 bases between. This CDR3 contains 15 residues. The germline CDR1 and CDR2 sequences are MDHEN and SYDVKM. The CDR3 DNA follows: TGTGCCAGCAGTCAGACAGAGGGGTCAGGAGAAAAACTGTTTTTT. Encoded protein: CASSQTEGSGEKLFF.

The rearrangement links TRBV7-3 to TRBJ2-1; the match to TRBD2 covers 7 bases. Germline V gives CDR1 SGHTA, CDR2 FQGTGA. Trimming took 2 bases from V and 6 from J; bases not matched to a gene: 4. This CDR3 is 14 amino acids long. The CDR3: CASSLAGASNEQFF. The CDR3 coding sequence is TGTGCCAGCAGCTTAGCGGGAGCAAGCAATGAGCAGTTCTTC.